This T cell receptor (beta chain) was captured in a study of response to subunit inactivated influenza vaccine (dated by TCRdb to the late 2010s). Broadly, across the study: Deep quantitative profiling of the T cell receptor repertoire was used in the study to follow responses to a trivalent subunit inactivated influenza vaccine. Overall study outcomes, separate from this receptor: According to the authors, only a limited number of new T cells may be recruited by each seasonal influenza vaccination.

This clonotype came up a few times. This receptor's antigen is unknown. Per-base qualities were not stored, and no clone one base away is much larger. V is cut by 1 base and J by 0 bases, and the space between the germline ends is 10 bases. From a lookup of the germline V gene (reference sequence), CDR1 and CDR2 are SEHNR and FQNEAQ. Reading from cysteine to phenylalanine, the CDR3 counts 16 amino acids. Here the CDR3 DNA is all that survives: 48 bases in frame from base 1. The library relied on RT-PCR. TCRdb records Illumina HiSeq 2500 as the sequencer. Using fastp at Q25 and MiXCR, TCRdb reprocessed the public reads and kept productive beta chains. CDR3 protein sequences are deduplicated, and each keeps its most common genes and DNA. Across this sample there are over 650,000 distinct CDR3 sequences, with roughly 20% seen only once. The ten top clones hold approximately 11% of the sample.

This sample comprised PBMCs from blood, obtained about 5 days after vaccination. The origin of this receptor is a man aged 50 to 59 who received an inactivated influenza vaccine. Donor details come from another sample of the same person, matched by shared clones. The chain uses TRBV7-9 and TRBJ1-5, with no confident D gene call. The CDR3 here reads CASSLGGLYSNQPQHF. The DNA sequence reads TGTGCCAGCAGCTTAGGAGGGCTCTATAGCAATCAGCCCCAGCATTTT.